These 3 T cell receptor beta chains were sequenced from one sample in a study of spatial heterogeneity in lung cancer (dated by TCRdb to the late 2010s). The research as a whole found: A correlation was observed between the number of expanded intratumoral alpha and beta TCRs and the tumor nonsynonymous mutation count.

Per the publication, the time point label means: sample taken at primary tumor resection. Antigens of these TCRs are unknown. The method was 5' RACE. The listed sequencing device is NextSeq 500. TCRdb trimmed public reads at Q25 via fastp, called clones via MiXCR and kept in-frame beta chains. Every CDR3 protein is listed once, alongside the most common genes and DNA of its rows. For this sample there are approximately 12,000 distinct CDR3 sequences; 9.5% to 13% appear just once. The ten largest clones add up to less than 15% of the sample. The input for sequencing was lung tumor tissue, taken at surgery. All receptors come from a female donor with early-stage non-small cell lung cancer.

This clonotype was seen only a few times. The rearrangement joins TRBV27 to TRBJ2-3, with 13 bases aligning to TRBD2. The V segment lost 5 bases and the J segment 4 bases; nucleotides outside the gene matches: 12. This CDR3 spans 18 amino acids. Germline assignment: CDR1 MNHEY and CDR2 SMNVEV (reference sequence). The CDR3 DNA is TGTGCCAGCAGTGCCACGGGACTAGCGGGGCGGGGTTCAGATACGCAGTATTTT. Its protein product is CASSATGLAGRGSDTQYF.

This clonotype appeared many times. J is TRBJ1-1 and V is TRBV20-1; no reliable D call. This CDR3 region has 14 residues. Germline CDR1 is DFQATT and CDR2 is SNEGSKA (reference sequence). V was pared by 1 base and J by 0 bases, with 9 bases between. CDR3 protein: CSARVFRVNTEAFF. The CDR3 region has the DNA TGCAGTGCTAGAGTGTTTAGGGTGAACACTGAAGCTTTCTTT.

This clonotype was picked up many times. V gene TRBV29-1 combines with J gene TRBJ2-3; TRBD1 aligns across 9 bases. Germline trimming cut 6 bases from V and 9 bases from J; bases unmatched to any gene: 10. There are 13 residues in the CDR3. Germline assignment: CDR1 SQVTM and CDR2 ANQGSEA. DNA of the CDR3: TGCAGCGTGGGGACGAAGACAGGGGGGACGCAGTATTTT. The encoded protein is CSVGTKTGGTQYF.